A selection of T cell receptor beta chains follows, all from one sample in a study of radiation and T cells in renal cell carcinoma. Profiling relied on immunoSEQ multiplex PCR, and the TCRdb table lists in-frame clones only, not all of them. The table records tens of thousands of clones, approximately 83% of them present only once. The material sequenced was blood, taken from a patient whose treatment included radiotherapy and nephrectomy. All receptors come from a woman in her forties or fifties with renal cell carcinoma. The CDR3 runs from the conserved cysteine through the conserved F or W. The D gene is left open where the match is weak. Some rows have no size entry. The others give once, few or many, or a class for an expanded clone.

D: -
V: TRBV19
size: -
J: TRBJ1-3
DNA: TGTGCCAGTAGCGGAGACTTCTCTGGAAACACCATATATTTT
CDR3: CASSGDFSGNTIYF

D: TRBD2
V: TRBV30
size: -
J: TRBJ2-1
DNA: TGTGCCTGGAGCTACCGCAGCGGGGAATCCTACAATGAGCAGTTCTTC
CDR3: CAWSYRSGESYNEQFF

D: -
V: TRBV4-1
size: -
J: TRBJ1-4
DNA: TGCGCCAGCAGTGGACCGGCGGCCCGAGGAAAACTGTTTTTT
CDR3: CASSGPAARGKLFF

D: TRBD2
V: TRBV7-3
size: few
J: TRBJ2-1
DNA: TGTGCCAGCAGCTACGGGACTAGCGGGATCGAGCAGTTCTTC
CDR3: CASSYGTSGIEQFF

D: TRBD1
V: TRBV19
size: once
J: TRBJ2-7
DNA: TGTGCCAGTAGTGTATCGACAGGGGCTTCATCCTACGAGCAGTACTTC
CDR3: CASSVSTGASSYEQYF

D: TRBD1
V: TRBV9
size: -
J: TRBJ1-2
DNA: TGTGCCAGCAGCGTACGAGGACAGGCCAGCTATGGCTACACCTTC
CDR3: CASSVRGQASYGYTF

D: -
V: TRBV6-6
size: -
J: TRBJ1-2
DNA: TGTGCCAGCAGTGACACTAACTATGGCTACACCTTC
CDR3: CASSDTNYGYTF

D: TRBD1
V: TRBV2
size: -
J: TRBJ1-2
DNA: TGTGCCAGCCCTACAGGGACAGGGCATGGCTACACCTTC
CDR3: CASPTGTGHGYTF

D: TRBD2
V: TRBV9
size: -
J: TRBJ2-3
DNA: TGTGCCAGCAGCCCTCAAGGACTAGCGGGAGCTGCAGATACGCAGTATTTT
CDR3: CASSPQGLAGAADTQYF

D: -
V: TRBV5-4
size: -
J: TRBJ2-2
DNA: TGTGCCAGCAGCCTCCCAAACACCGGGGAGCTGTTTTTT
CDR3: CASSLPNTGELFF

D: TRBD2
V: TRBV4-3
size: -
J: TRBJ2-3
DNA: TGCGCCAGCAGCCAAGCCTCGCGGGAGGTTTTAGATACGCAGTATTTT
CDR3: CASSQASREVLDTQYF

D: -
V: TRBV6-1
size: -
J: TRBJ2-5
DNA: TGTGCCAGCAGGAATACGGCTAAAGAGACCCAGTACTTC
CDR3: CASRNTAKETQYF

D: TRBD2
V: TRBV19
size: -
J: TRBJ2-1
DNA: TGTGCCAGTAGTATTCGCGGGAGGTCTGCCAATGAGCAGTTCTTC
CDR3: CASSIRGRSANEQFF

D: -
V: TRBV19
size: -
J: TRBJ1-5
DNA: TGTGCCAGTAGTGGGGTAGGGCTCAATCAGCCCCAGCATTTT
CDR3: CASSGVGLNQPQHF

D: TRBD2
V: TRBV9
size: -
J: TRBJ2-7
DNA: TGTGCCAGCAGCGCTGAGCGGGGGACCTCCTACGAGCAGTACTTC
CDR3: CASSAERGTSYEQYF

D: TRBD1
V: TRBV7-2
size: few
J: TRBJ1-2
DNA: TGTGCCAGCAGCTTAGTTCGGACAGGACCTATGAGTGACTACACCTTC
CDR3: CASSLVRTGPMSDYTF

D: -
V: TRBV4-3
size: -
J: TRBJ2-4
DNA: TGCGCCAGCAGCCAAGGTTCCAGGGTTGACATTCAGTACTTC
CDR3: CASSQGSRVDIQYF

D: TRBD2
V: TRBV7-2
size: few
J: TRBJ2-7
DNA: TGTGCCAGCAGCTTAGGGTCTAGCGGGAGAACGTCGGCCTACGAGCAGTACTTC
CDR3: CASSLGSSGRTSAYEQYF

D: -
V: TRBV15
size: -
J: TRBJ1-3
DNA: TGTGCCACCAGCAGAGATGCGAGCTCTGGAAACACCATATATTTT
CDR3: CATSRDASSGNTIYF

D: TRBD1
V: TRBV19
size: few
J: TRBJ1-1
DNA: TGTGCCAGTAGGACAGGGCCGAACACTGAAGCTTTCTTT
CDR3: CASRTGPNTEAFF